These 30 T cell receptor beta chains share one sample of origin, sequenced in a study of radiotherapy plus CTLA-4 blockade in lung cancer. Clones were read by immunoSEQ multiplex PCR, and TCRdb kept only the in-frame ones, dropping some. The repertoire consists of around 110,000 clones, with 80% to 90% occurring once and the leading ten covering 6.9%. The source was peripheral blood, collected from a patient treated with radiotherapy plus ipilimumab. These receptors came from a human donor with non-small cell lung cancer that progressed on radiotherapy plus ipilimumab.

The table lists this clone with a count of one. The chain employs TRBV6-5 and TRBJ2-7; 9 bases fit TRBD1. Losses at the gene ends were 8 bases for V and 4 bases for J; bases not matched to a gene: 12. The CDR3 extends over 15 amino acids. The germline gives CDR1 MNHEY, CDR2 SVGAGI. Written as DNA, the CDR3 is TGTGCCAGCGCATCCGGGACAGGGTGGAGTTACGAGCAGTACTTC. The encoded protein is CASASGTGWSYEQYF.

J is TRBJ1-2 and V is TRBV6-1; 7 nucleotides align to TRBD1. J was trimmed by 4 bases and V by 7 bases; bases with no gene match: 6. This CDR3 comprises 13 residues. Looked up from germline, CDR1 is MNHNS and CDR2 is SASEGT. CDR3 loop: CASTEGDSYGYTF. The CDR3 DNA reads TGTGCCAGCACAGAGGGGGACAGCTATGGCTACACCTTC.

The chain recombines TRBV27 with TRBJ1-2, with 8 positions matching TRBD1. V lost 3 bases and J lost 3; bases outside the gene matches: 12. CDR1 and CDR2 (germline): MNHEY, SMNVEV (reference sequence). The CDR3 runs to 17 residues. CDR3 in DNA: TGTGCCAGCAGTTTGTCCAGGGGGCGTATTCTGGACTATGGCTACACCTTC. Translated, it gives CASSLSRGRILDYGYTF.

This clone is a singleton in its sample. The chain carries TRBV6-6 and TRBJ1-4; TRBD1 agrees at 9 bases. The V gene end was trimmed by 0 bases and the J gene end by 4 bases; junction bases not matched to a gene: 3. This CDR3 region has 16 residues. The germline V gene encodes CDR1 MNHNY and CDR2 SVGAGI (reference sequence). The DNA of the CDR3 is TGTGCCAGCAGTTACTCGGGACAGGGATTTAATGAAAAACTGTTTTTT. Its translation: CASSYSGQGFNEKLFF.

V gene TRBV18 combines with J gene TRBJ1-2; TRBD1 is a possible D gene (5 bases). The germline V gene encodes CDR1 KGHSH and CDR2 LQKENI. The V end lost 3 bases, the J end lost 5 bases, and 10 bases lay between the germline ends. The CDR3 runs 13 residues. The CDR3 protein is CASSPDNQYGYTF. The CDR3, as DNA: TGTGCCAGCTCACCGGACAATCAGTATGGCTACACCTTC.

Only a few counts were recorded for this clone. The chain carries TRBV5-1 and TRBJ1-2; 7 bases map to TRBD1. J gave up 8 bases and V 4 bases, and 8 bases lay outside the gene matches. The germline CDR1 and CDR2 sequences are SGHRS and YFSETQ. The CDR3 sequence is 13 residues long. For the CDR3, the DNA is TGCGCCAGCAGCGTTACAGGGGAGATAGGCTACACCTTC. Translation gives CASSVTGEIGYTF. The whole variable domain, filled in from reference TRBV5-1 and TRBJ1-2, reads KAGVTQTPRYLIKTRGQQVTLSCSPISGHRSVSWYQQTPGQGLQFLFEYFSETQRNKGNFPGRFSGRQFSNSRSEMNVSTLELGDSALYLCASSVTGEIGYTFGSGTRLTVV.

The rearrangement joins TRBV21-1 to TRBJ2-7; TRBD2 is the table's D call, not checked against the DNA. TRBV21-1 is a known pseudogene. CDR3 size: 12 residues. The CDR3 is CASSTPTNEQYF. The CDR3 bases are TGTGCCAGCAGCACCCCGACTAACGAGCAGTACTTC.

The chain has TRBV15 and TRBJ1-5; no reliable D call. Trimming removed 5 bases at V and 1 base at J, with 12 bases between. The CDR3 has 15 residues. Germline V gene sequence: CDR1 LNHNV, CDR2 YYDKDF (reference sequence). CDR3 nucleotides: TGTGCCACCAGCCGACGGACGTCGAGCAATCAGCCCCAGCATTTT. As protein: CATSRRTSSNQPQHF.

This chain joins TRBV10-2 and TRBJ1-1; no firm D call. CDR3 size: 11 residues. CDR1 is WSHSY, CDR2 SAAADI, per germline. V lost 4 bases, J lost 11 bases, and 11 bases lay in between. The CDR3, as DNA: TGCGCCAGCAGTGCGCCGGGCGAGGCTTTCTTT. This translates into CASSAPGEAFF.

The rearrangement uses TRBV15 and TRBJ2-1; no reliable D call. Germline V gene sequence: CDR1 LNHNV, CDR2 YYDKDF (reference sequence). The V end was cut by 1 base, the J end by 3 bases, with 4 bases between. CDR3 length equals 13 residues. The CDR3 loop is CATSRADYNEQFF. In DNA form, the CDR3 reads TGTGCCACCAGCAGAGCGGACTACAATGAGCAGTTCTTC.

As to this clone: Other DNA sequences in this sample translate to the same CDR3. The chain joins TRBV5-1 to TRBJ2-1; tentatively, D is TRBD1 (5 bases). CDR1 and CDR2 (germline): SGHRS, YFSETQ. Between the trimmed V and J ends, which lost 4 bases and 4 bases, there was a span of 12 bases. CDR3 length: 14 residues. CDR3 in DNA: TGCGCCAGCAGCCTAGGGGCTAGTTACAATGAGCAGTTCTTC. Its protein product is CASSLGASYNEQFF. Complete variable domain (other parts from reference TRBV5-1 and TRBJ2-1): KAGVTQTPRYLIKTRGQQVTLSCSPISGHRSVSWYQQTPGQGLQFLFEYFSETQRNKGNFPGRFSGRQFSNSRSEMNVSTLELGDSALYLCASSLGASYNEQFFGPGTRLTVL.

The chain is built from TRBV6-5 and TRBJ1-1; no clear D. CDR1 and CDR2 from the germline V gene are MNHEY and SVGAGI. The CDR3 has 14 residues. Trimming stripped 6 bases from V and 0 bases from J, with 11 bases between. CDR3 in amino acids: CASSPDMMNTEAFF. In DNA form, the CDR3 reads TGTGCCAGCAGCCCAGACATGATGAACACTGAAGCTTTCTTT.

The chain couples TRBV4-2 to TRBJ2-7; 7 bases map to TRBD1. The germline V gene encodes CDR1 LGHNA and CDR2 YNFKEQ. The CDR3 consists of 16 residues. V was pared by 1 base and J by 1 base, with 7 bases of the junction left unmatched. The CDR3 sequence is CASSQGPDRASYEQYF. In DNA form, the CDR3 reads TGTGCCAGCAGCCAAGGACCCGACAGGGCTTCCTACGAGCAGTACTTC.

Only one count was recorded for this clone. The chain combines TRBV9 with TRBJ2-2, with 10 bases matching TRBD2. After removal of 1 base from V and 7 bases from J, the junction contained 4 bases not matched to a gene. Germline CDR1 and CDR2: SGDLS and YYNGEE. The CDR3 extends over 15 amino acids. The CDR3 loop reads CASSVRLAGVGELFF. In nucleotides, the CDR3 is TGTGCCAGCAGCGTAAGACTAGCGGGTGTCGGGGAGCTGTTTTTT. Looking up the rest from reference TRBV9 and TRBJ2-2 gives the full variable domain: DSGVTQTPKHLITATGQRVTLRCSPRSGDLSVYWYQQSLDQGLQFLIQYYNGEERAKGNILERFSAQQFPDLHSELNLSSLELGDSALYFCASSVRLAGVGELFFGEGSRLTVL.

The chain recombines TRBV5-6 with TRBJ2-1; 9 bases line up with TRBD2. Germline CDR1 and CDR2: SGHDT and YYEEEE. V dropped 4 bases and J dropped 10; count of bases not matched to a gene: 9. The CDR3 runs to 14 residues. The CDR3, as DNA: TGTGCCAGCAGCGGCAGCGGGAGGATGACAGAGCAGTTCTTC. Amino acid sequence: CASSGSGRMTEQFF.

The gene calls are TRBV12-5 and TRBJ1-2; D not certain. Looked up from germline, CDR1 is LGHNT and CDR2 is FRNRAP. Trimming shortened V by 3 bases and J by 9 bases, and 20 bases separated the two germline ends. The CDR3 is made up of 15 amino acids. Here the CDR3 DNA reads TGTGCTAGTGGTTTAGTTGTGGGCACCCGTTTCCGCTACACCTTC. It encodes CASGLVVGTRFRYTF.

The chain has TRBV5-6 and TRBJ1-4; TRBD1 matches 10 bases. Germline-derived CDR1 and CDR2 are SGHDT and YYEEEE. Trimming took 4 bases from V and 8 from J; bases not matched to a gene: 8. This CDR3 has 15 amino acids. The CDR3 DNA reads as TGTGCCAGCAGCGCCGGGACAGGGGTACGAGAAAAACTGTTTTTT. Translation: CASSAGTGVREKLFF.

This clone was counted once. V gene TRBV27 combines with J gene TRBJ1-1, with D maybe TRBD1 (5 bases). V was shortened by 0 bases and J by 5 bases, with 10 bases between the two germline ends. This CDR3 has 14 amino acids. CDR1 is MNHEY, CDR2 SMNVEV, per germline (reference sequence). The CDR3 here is CASSLSHGGTEAFF. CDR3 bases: TGTGCCAGCAGTTTATCCCACGGGGGAACTGAAGCTTTCTTT.

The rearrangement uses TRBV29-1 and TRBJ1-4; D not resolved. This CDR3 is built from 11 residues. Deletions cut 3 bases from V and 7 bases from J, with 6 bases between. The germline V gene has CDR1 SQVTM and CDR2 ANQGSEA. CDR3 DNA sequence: TGCAGCGTTGATCAGTCTGAAAAACTGTTTTTT. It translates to CSVDQSEKLFF.

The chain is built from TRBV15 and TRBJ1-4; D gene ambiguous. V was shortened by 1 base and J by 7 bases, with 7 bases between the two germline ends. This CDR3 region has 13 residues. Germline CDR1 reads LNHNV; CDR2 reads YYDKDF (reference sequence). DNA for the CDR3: TGTGCCACCAGCAGAGTAGGCGGTGAAAAACTGTTTTTT. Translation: CATSRVGGEKLFF. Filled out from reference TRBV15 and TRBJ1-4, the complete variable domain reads DAMVIQNPRYQVTQFGKPVTLSCSQTLNHNVMYWYQQKSSQAPKLLFHYYDKDFNNEADTPDNFQSRRPNTSFCFLDIRSPGLGDTAMYLCATSRVGGEKLFFGSGTQLSVL.

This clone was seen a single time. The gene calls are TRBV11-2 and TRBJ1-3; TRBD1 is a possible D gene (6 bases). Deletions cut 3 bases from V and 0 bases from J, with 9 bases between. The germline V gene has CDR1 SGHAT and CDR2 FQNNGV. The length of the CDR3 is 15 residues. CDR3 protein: CASSFRQVSGNTIYF. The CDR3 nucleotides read TGTGCCAGCAGCTTCCGACAGGTCTCTGGAAACACCATATATTTT.

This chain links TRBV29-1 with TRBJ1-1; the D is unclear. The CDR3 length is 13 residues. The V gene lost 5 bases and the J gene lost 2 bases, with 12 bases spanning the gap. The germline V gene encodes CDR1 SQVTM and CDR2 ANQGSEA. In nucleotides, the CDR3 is TGCAGCGTTAGACAACTCCCAAACACTGAAGCTTTCTTT. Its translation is CSVRQLPNTEAFF. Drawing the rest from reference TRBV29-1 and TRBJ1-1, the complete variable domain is SAVISQKPSRDICQRGTSLTIQCQVDSQVTMMFWYRQQPGQSLTLIATANQGSEATYESGFVIDKFPISRPNLTFSTLTVSNMSPEDSSIYLCSVRQLPNTEAFFGQGTRLTVV.

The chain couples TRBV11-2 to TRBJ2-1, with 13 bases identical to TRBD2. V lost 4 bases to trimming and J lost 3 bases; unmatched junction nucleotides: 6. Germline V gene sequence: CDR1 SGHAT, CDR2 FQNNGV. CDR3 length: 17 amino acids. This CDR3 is CASSSGLAGFFYNEQFF. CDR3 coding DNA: TGTGCCAGCAGCTCGGGACTAGCGGGATTCTTCTACAATGAGCAGTTCTTC.

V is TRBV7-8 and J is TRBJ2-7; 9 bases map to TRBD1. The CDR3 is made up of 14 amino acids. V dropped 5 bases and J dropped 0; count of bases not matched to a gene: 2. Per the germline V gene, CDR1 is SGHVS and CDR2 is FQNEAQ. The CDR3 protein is CASSRTGVSYEQYF. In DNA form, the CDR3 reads TGTGCCAGCAGCCGGACAGGGGTCTCCTACGAGCAGTACTTC.

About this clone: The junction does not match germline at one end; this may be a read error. The CDR3 loop is CASSLDPVAVNTGEPFF. The DNA for the CDR3 is TGTGCCAGCAGCTTAGATCCGGTAGCGGTGAACACCGGGGAGCCGTTTTTT. This rearrangement joins TRBV11-3 to TRBJ2-2, with D possibly being TRBD2 (6 bases). The CDR3 totals 17 residues. Per germline, CDR1 SGHNT and CDR2 YENEEA.

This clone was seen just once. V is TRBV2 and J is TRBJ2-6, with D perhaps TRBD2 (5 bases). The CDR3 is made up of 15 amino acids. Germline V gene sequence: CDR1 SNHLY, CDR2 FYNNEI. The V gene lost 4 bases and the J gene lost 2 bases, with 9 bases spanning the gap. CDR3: CASSVGGTGANVLTF. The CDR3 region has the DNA TGTGCCAGCAGTGTAGGAGGTACTGGGGCCAACGTCCTGACTTTC.

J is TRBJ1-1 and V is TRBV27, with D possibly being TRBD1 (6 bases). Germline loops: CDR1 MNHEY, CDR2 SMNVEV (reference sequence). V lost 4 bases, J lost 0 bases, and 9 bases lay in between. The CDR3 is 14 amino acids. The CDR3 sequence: CASSSQGMNTEAFF. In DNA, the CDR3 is TGTGCCAGCAGTTCACAGGGAATGAACACTGAAGCTTTCTTT.

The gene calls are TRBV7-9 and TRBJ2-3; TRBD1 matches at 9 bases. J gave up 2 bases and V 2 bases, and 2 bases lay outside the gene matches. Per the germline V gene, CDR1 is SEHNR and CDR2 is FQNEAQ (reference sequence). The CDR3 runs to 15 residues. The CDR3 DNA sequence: TGTGCCAGCAGCTTAAGGACAGGGGTCACAGATACGCAGTATTTT. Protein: CASSLRTGVTDTQYF.

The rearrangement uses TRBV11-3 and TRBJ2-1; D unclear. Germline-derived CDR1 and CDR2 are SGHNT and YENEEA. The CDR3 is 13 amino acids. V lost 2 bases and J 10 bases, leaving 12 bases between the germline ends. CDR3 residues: CASSLSPLTEQFF. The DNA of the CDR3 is TGTGCCAGCAGCTTAAGTCCTCTCACGGAGCAGTTCTTC.

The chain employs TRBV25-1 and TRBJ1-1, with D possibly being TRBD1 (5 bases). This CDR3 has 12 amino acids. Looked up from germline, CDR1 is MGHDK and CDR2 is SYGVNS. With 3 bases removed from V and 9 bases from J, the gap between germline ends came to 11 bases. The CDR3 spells CASSDLPGQAFF. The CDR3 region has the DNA TGTGCCAGCAGTGACCTACCGGGACAAGCTTTCTTT.